These T cell receptor beta chains were read from a single sample in a study of blood T cell repertoires in COVID-19. Method: immunoSEQ multiplex PCR; TCRdb's copy keeps in-frame clones and lacks some. Here the sample spans roughly 260,000 clones, around nine tenths being singletons. Sequencing used peripheral blood. These receptors came from a woman aged 25-40 years with COVID-19, enrolled during active disease. Both conserved end residues are part of each CDR3.

V	length	J	CDR3
TRBV7-2	15	TRBJ2-3	CASSFWDRGEDTQYF
TRBV7-8	12	TRBJ1-1	CASSRDRVGAFF
TRBV6-5	15	TRBJ1-2	CASSYSRDRGYGYTF
TRBV28	17	TRBJ1-1	CASTSGGSLYGNTEAFF
TRBV27	16	TRBJ1-3	CASSSAGTGAGNTIYF
TRBV4-1	15	TRBJ2-3	CASSQFSFGTDTQYF
TRBV25-1	10	TRBJ1-4	CASLGQKLFF
TRBV13	15	TRBJ2-1	CASSITSGPSVEQFF
TRBV4-3	14	TRBJ2-3	CASSPRLAPDTQYF
TRBV6-4	14	TRBJ2-3	CASSRTSEVDTQYF
TRBV6-5	15	TRBJ1-1	CASSGQGRPGTEAFF
TRBV5-1	13	TRBJ2-1	CASSLLGGNEQFF
TRBV5-1	18	TRBJ1-2	CASSLEHLGTSGNYGYTF
TRBV5-1	15	TRBJ1-4	CASSLVGDSYEKLFF
TRBV4-1	16	TRBJ1-2	CASSQDNRGPNYGYTF
TRBV5-5	18	TRBJ1-3	CASSLHQGQTNSGNTIYF
TRBV9	17	TRBJ2-1	CASSVVGSGSSYNEQFF
TRBV7-9	15	TRBJ2-1	CASSPRDSVNNEQFF
TRBV13	13	TRBJ2-7	CASSPTRGYEQYF
TRBV18	16	TRBJ1-4	CASSPSPQGNPEKLFF
TRBV9	16	TRBJ2-5	CASSASSGRAGETQYF
TRBV28	14	TRBJ1-5	CASAQRQSNQPQHF
TRBV7-2	13	TRBJ2-7	CASSPRHVYEQYF
TRBV19	14	TRBJ2-6	CASTIGVGANVLTF
TRBV18	15	TRBJ1-1	CASSPRSGVNTEAFF
TRBV7-8	16	TRBJ2-2	CASSPRDRGQVGELFF
TRBV11-1	14	TRBJ2-2	CASSRLAGAGELFF
TRBV24-1	14	TRBJ1-1	CATSDTERNTEAFF
TRBV2	19	TRBJ1-6	CASSVPRDRGLWGNSPLHF
TRBV28	12	TRBJ1-2	CASNQNLYGYTF
TRBV4-3	13	TRBJ1-5	CASSQRGSQPQHF
TRBV4-1	15	TRBJ1-5	CASSQGQGLNQPQHF
TRBV11-3	15	TRBJ2-3	CASSLTGVGTDTQYF
TRBV11-3	16	TRBJ2-1	CASSRNLAGGVNEQFF
TRBV4-3	15	TRBJ2-1	CASSQDGQYVNEQFF
TRBV4-1	19	TRBJ2-5	CASSLTGRIIAGVGETQYF